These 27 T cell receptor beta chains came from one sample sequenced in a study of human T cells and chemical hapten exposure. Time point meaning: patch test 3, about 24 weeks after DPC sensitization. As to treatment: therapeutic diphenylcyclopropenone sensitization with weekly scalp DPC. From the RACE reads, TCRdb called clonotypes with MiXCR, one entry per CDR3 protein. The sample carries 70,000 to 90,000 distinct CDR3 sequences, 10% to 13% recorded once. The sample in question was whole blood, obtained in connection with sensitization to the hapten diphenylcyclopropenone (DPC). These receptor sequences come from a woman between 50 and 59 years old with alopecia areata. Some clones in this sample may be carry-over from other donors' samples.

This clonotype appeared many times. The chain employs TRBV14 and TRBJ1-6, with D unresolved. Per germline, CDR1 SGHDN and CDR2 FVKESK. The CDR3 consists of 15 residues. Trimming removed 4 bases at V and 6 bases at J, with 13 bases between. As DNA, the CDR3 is TGTGCCAGCAGCCCCTGGACCGACCCTAATTCACCCCTCCACTTT. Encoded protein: CASSPWTDPNSPLHF.

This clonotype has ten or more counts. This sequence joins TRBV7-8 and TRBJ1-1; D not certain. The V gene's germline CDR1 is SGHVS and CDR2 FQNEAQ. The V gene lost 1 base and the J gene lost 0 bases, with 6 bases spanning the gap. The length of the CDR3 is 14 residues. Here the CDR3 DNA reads TGTGCCAGCAGCTTAGGCCAGATGAACACTGAAGCTTTCTTT. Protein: CASSLGQMNTEAFF.

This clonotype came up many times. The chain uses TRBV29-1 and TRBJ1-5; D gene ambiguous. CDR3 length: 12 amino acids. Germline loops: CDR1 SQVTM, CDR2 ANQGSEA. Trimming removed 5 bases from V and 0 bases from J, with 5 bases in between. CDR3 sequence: CSVRDSNQPQHF. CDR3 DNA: TGCAGCGTTCGGGATAGCAATCAGCCCCAGCATTTT.

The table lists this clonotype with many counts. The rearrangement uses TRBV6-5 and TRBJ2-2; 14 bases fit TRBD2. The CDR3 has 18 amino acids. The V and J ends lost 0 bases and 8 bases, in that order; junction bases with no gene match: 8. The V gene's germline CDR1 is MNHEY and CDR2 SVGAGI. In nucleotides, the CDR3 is TGTGCCAGCAGTTACTCCCCGGGACTAGCGGGAGTAGTAGGGGAGCTGTTTTTT. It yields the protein CASSYSPGLAGVVGELFF.

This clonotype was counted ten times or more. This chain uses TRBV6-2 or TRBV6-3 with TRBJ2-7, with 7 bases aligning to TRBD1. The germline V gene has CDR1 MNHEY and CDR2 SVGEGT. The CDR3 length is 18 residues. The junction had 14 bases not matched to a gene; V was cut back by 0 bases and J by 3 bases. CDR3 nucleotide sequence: TGTGCCAGCAGTTACTCGAGTGCCGGACAGGCAAATCTCTACGAGCAGTACTTC. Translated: CASSYSSAGQANLYEQYF.

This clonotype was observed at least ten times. The DNA for the CDR3 is TGTGCCAGCAGCATCGGGATTTCGAACGTCTACGAGCAGTACTTC. Translation gives CASSIGISNVYEQYF. The J gene is TRBJ2-7, the V gene TRBV5-6; possibly TRBD2 for D (5 bases). This CDR3 comprises 15 residues. Trimming took 4 bases from V and 3 from J, leaving 17 bases between them. In germline, CDR1 is SGHDT, CDR2 YYEEEE.

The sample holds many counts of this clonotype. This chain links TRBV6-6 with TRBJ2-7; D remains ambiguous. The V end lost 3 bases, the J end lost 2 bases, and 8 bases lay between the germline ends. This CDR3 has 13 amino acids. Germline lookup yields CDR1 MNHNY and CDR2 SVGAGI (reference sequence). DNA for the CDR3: TGTGCCAGCAGTTATTCTGATACCTACGAGCAGTACTTC. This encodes CASSYSDTYEQYF.

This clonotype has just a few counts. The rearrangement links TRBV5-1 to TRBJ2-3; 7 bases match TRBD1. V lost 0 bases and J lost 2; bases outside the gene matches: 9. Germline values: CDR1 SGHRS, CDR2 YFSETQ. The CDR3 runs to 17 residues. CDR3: CASSLVRTGGNTDTQYF. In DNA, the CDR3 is TGCGCCAGCAGCTTGGTTCGGACAGGAGGAAACACAGATACGCAGTATTTT.

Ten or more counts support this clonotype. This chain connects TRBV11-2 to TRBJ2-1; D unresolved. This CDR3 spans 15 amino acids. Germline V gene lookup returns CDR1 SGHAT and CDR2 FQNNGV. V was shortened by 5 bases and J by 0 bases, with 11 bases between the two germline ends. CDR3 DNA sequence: TGTGCCAGCAGCCCCCGCGCTGCCTCCTACAATGAGCAGTTCTTC. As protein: CASSPRAASYNEQFF.

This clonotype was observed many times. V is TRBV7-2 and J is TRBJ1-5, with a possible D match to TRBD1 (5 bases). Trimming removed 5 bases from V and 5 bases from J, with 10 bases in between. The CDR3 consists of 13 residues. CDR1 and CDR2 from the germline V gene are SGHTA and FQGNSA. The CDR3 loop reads CASSLWGDQPQHF. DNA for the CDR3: TGTGCCAGCAGCCTCTGGGGGGATCAGCCCCAGCATTTT.

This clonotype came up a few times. Here the CDR3 reads CSVRVGGDTQYF. CDR3 nucleotide sequence: TGCAGCGTGCGCGTGGGGGGAGATACGCAGTATTTT. The chain is built from TRBV29-1 and TRBJ2-3, with D possibly matching TRBD2 (6 bases). The V and J ends lost 6 bases and 5 bases respectively, with 12 bases between them. The germline V gene has CDR1 SQVTM and CDR2 ANQGSEA. The CDR3 has 12 residues.

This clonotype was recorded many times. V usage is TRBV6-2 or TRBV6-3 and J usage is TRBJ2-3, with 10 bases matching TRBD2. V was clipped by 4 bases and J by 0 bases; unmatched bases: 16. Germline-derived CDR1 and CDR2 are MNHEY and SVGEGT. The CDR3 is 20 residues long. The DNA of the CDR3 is TGTGCCAGCAGTTGGCCCTTGGGAATAGCGGGAGGCCTTAGCACAGATACGCAGTATTTT. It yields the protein CASSWPLGIAGGLSTDTQYF.

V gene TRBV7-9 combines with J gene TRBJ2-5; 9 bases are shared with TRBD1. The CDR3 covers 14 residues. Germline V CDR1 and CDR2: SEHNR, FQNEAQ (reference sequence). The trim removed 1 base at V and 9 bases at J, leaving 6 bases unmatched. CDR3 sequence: CASSLVETGGAQYF. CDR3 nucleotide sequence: TGTGCCAGCAGCTTAGTAGAGACAGGGGGGGCCCAGTACTTC. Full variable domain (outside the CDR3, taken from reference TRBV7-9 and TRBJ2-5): DTGVSQNPRHKITKRGQNVTFRCDPISEHNRLYWYRQTLGQGPEFLTYFQNEAQLEKSRLLSDRFSAERPKGSFSTLEIQRTEQGDSAMYLCASSLVETGGAQYFGPGTRLLVL.

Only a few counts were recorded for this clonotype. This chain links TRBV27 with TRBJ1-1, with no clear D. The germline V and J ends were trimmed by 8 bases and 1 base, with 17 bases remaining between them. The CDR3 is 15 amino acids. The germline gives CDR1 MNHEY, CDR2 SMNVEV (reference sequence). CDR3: CASRSIGRENTEAFF. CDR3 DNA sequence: TGTGCCAGCCGCTCTATAGGGCGTGAGAACACTGAAGCTTTCTTT.

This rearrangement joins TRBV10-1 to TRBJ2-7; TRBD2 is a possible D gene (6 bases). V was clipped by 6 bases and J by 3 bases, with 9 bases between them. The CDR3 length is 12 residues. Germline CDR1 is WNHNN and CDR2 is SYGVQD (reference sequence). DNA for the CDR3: TGCGCCAGCAGCCCGGGACTCTACGAGCAGTACTTC. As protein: CASSPGLYEQYF.

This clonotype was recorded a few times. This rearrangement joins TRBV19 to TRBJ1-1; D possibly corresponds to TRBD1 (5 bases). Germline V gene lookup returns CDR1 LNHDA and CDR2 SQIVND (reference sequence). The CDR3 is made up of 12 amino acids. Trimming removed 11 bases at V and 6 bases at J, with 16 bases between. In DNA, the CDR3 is TGTGCCTCTCGGGGGTGGCTTGCTGAAGCTTTCTTT. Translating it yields CASRGWLAEAFF.

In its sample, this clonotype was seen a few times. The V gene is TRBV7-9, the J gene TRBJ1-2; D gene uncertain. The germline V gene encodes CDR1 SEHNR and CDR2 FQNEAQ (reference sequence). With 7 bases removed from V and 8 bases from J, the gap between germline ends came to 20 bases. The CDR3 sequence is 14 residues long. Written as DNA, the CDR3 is TGTGCCAGCACCTCCCCTCTCCTAGTTAGCGGCTACACCTTC. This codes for CASTSPLLVSGYTF.

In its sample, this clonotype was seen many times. The chain's CDR3 is CASRGQDTSNQPQHF. As DNA, the CDR3 is TGTGCCAGCAGAGGACAGGATACTAGCAATCAGCCCCAGCATTTT. The chain recombines TRBV6-2 or TRBV6-3 with TRBJ1-5; 7 bases align to TRBD1. Germline-derived CDR1 and CDR2 are MNHEY and SVGEGT. V was clipped by 6 bases and J by 0 bases; unmatched bases: 5. The CDR3 extends over 15 amino acids.

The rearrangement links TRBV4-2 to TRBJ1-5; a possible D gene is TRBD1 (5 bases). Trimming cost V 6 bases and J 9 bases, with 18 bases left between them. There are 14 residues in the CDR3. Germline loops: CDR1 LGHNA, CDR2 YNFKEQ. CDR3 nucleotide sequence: TGTGCCAGCAGGGACGGGACGGCCTCGGGGCCCCAGCATTTT. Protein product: CASRDGTASGPQHF.

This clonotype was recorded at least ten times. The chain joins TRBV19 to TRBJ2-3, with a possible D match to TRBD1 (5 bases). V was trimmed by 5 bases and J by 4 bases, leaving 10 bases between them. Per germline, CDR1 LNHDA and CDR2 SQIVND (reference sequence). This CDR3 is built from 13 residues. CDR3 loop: CASSARAADTQYF. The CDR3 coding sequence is TGTGCCAGTAGTGCCAGGGCGGCAGATACGCAGTATTTT.

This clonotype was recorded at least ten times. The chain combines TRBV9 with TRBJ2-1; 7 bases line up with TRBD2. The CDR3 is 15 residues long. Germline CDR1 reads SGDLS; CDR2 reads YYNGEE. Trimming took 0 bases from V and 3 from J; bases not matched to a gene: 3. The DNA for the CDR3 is TGTGCCAGCAGCGTAGGGACTAGTCACTACAATGAGCAGTTCTTC. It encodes CASSVGTSHYNEQFF.

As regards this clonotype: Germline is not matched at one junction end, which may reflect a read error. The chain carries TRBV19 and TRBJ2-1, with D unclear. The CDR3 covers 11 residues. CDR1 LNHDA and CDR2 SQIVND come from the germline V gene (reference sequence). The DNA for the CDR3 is TGTGCCACCACCTCCCACAATGAGCAGTTCTTC. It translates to CATTSHNEQFF.

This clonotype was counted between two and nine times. CDR3 DNA: TGTGCCAGCAGGCCACCGGTCGGAGCGGACAGACCCAACACTGAAGCTTTCTTT. Translation: CASRPPVGADRPNTEAFF. This chain joins TRBV6-2 or TRBV6-3 and TRBJ1-1; a possible D gene is TRBD1 (6 bases). Trimming pared 6 bases from V and 2 bases from J, leaving 25 bases between. CDR3 length: 18 amino acids. Germline lookup yields CDR1 MNHEY and CDR2 SVGEGT.

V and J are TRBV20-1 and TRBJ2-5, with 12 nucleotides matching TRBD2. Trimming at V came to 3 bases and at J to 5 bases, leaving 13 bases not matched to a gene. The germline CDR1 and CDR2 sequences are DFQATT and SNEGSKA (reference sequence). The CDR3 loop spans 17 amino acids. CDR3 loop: CSASPGLAGGPWETQYF. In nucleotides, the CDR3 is TGCAGTGCTAGCCCCGGTCTAGCGGGAGGGCCTTGGGAGACCCAGTACTTC.

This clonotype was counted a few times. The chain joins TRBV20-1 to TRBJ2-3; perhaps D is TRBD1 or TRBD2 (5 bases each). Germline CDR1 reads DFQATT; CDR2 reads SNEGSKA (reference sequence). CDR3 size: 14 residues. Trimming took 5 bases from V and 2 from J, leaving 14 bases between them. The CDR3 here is CSAPPPGPTDTQYF. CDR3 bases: TGCAGTGCTCCCCCACCGGGGCCCACAGATACGCAGTATTTT.

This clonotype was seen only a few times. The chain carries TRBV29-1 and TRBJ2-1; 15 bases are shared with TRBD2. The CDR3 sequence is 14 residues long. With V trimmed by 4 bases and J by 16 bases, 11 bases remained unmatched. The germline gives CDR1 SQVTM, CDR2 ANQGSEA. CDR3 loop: CSVAFTGLAGGQFF. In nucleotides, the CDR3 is TGCAGCGTTGCCTTCACGGGACTAGCGGGAGGTCAATTCTTC.

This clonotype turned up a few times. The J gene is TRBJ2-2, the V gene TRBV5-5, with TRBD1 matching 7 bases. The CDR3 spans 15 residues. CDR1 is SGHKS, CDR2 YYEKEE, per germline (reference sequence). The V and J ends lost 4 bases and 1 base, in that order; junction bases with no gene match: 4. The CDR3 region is CASSLGTVNTGELFF. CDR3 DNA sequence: TGTGCCAGCAGCCTCGGGACAGTGAACACCGGGGAGCTGTTTTTT.